This entry is about one TCR beta chain. V lost 4 bases and J lost 2, with 11 bases in between. In germline, CDR1 is MGHDK, CDR2 SYGVNS. The CDR3 has 14 residues. The sample originates from a study of cytomegalovirus exposure and HLA in healthy donors. This PCR relied on a set of 60 Vbeta primers and 13 Jbeta primers. Clones were read by immunoSEQ multiplex PCR, and TCRdb kept only the in-frame ones, dropping some. The sample has about 150,000 clones, more than 75% seen once. Sample: PBMCs. The sequence was collected from a woman aged 18-29 years in good health and CMV-seronegative. The V and J genes are TRBV25-1 and TRBJ2-5; unclear D gene. The CDR3 sequence is CASSAPPLQETQYF. CDR3 coding DNA: TGTGCCAGCAGTGCTCCCCCCCTACAAGAGACCCAGTACTTC.